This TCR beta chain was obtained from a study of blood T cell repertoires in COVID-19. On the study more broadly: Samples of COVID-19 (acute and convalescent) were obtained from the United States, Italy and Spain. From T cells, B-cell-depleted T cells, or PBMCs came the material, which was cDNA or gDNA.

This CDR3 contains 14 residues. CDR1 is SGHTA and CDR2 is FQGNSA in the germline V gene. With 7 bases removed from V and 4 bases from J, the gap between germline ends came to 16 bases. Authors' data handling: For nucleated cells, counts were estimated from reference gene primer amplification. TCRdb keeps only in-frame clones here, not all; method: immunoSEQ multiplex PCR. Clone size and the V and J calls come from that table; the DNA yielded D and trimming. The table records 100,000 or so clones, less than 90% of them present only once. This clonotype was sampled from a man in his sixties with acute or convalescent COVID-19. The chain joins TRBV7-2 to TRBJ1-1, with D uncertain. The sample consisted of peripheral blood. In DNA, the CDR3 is TGTGCCAGCAACCCAACGCCGGTCGTCACTGAAGCTTTCTTT. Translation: CASNPTPVVTEAFF.